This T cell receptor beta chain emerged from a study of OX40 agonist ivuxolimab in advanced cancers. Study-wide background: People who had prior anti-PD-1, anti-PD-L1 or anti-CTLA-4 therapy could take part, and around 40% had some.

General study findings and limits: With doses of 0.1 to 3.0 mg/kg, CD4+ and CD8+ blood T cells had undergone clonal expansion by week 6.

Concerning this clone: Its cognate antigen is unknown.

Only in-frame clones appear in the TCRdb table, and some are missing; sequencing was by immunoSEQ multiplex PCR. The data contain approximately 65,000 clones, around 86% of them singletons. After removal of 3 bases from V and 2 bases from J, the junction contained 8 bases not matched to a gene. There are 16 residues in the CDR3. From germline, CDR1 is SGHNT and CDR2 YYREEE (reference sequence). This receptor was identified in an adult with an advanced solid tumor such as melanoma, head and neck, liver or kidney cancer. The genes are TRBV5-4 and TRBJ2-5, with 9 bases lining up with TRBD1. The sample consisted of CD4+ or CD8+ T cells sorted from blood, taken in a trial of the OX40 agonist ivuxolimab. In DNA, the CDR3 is TGTGCCAGCAGCTCGCCCCGGGACAGGGAGCAAGAGACCCAGTACTTC. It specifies CASSSPRDREQETQYF.